The present T cell receptor beta chain was sequenced within a study of early T cells in non-severe SARS-CoV-2 infection (dated by TCRdb to the early 2020s). In the study overall: Because TCR sequencing was done on bulk RNA from unsorted whole blood, the alpha and beta chains could not be paired. The paper as a whole reports these results and caveats: VDJdb matching was skewed toward anti-spike CD8 responses, so virus-specific expansions were likely underestimated and private and CD4 specificities were missed.

The CDR3 numbers 15 residues from cysteine through phenylalanine. The retained sequence is limited to the CDR3, 45 bases, with the frame set at the first base. CDR1 and CDR2, looked up from the germline V gene, are LGHNT and FRNRAP. Germline trimming amounts to 4 bases on V and 0 bases on J, with 6 as the count of junction bases outside the gene matches. This was a case-control study nested in a cohort of healthcare workers in London, UK, who had nasopharyngeal swab PCR tests and blood samples taken every week. Between 23 and 31 March 2020, the week of the UK lockdown, healthcare workers were enrolled and then followed up weekly for as long as 16 weeks. The library was obtained by 5' RACE. The sample was run on a NextSeq 500. In the TCR library protocol, unique molecular identifiers were attached to individual cDNA molecules to correct for PCR bias and sequencing error. Sequencing covered both TCR alpha and beta chains, and within each sample the abundances of alpha and beta sequences were tightly co-correlated. Turning to the authors' computational methods: Decombinator V4 was used to annotate TCR sequences for V gene, J gene and CDR3. Expanded TCRs were defined as changing significantly between any two time points under a Poisson model with p below 0.0001. TCR abundances were normalised to the total number of TCRs sequenced per sample and expressed as counts per million. MAIT TCRs were defined by TRAV1-2 paired with TRAJ12, TRAJ20 or TRAJ33, and iNKT TCRs by TRAV10 paired with TRAJ18. VDJdb, accessed on 1 November 2021, was searched for TCRs annotated for CMV, EBV and SARS-CoV-2, and TCRs annotated for more than one antigen were excluded. TCRdb reprocessed the public reads (quality trimming at Q25 with fastp, clone calling with MiXCR) and kept in-frame beta chains. Rows are combined by CDR3 protein, so each entry shows the most common genes and DNA. What appears here as the V and J calls and clone size reflects TCRdb's work, not the paper's. The sample records over 30,000 distinct CDR3 sequences, about 3.9% of which are singletons. 5.9% of the sample lies in the top ten.

This clonotype was detected ten times or more. There is no known antigen for this receptor. Nothing much larger sits one base from this clone, and base qualities are not available. The clonotype was recovered from an adult who was a healthcare worker with PCR-confirmed SARS-CoV-2 infection or an uninfected control (not recorded which). The chain was built from TRBV12-5 and TRBJ2-7; 7 central bases correspond to TRBD2. The specimen was whole blood. This receptor carries the CDR3 CASGSVGRASYEQYF. The DNA is as follows: TGTGCTAGTGGTTCAGTGGGGAGGGCCTCCTACGAGCAGTACTTC.